Listed below are T cell receptor beta chains from one sample, sequenced in a study of cytomegalovirus exposure and HLA in healthy donors. Using immunoSEQ multiplex PCR, the repertoire was profiled, and TCRdb retains in-frame clones only, with some absent. Of roughly 98,000 clones listed, about 78% are singletons. Sequenced sample: PBMCs. These receptors were obtained from a man in his forties in good health and CMV-seronegative. CDR3s include the opening cysteine and the closing phenylalanine or tryptophan. A D gene is named only where the DNA matches it firmly. Clone size appears in some rows only: once, few, many, or a class for an expanded clone.

D	V	J	size	DNA	CDR3
TRBD1	TRBV28	TRBJ2-7	once	TGTGCCAGCAGTCCCGAGAAATTCCGGGACAGAACCTACGAGCAGTACTTC	CASSPEKFRDRTYEQYF
.	TRBV6-4	TRBJ2-1	medium-sized	TGTGCCAGCAGTGACTCCGAGTTCAATGAGCAGTTCTTC	CASSDSEFNEQFF
.	TRBV5-1	TRBJ2-6	.	TGCGCCAGCCCACGACCCGGACAGGGGGCCACTAGCGGGGCCTCTGGGGCCAACGTCCTGACTTTC	CASPRPGQGATSGASGANVLTF
TRBD1	TRBV9	TRBJ2-5	.	TGTGCCAGCAGCGTAGGGACAGGGTACTTAGAGACCCAGTACTTC	CASSVGTGYLETQYF
.	TRBV5-1	TRBJ2-5	few	TGCGCCAGCAGCTTGAACAGGGACCAAGAGACCCAGTACTTC	CASSLNRDQETQYF
.	TRBV19	TRBJ2-4	.	TGTGCCAGTAGTATTGACGGGGTTTCGAACATTCAGTACTTC	CASSIDGVSNIQYF
.	TRBV10-3	TRBJ2-2	.	TGTGCCATCAGCCTCACCGGGGAGCTGTTTTTT	CAISLTGELFF
TRBD1	TRBV25-1	TRBJ2-7	.	TGTGCCAGCAGTGGGACAGGGAACGAGCAGTACTTC	CASSGTGNEQYF
TRBD2	TRBV4-2	TRBJ2-1	.	TGTGCCAGCACCCCAAGCGGGGGCGCGGGGACCCCCCCAAAGCAGTTCTTC	CASTPSGGAGTPPKQFF
.	TRBV19	TRBJ2-1	once	TGTGCCAGTATGGGGGGTCTGGCGGGCAACTCCTACAATGAGCAGTTCTTC	CASMGGLAGNSYNEQFF
.	TRBV29-1	TRBJ2-7	.	TGCAGCGTATCAAGGGACTTGAGCTCCTACGAGCAGTACTTC	CSVSRDLSSYEQYF
TRBD2	TRBV15	TRBJ2-3	.	TGTGCCACCAGCAGGGGACTAGCGGGAGGGCGGGGAGATACGCAGTATTTT	CATSRGLAGGRGDTQYF
.	TRBV5-1	TRBJ1-5	.	TGCGCCAGCAGCTTGGACAGCCGGAATCAGCCCCAGCATTTT	CASSLDSRNQPQHF
.	TRBV5-6	TRBJ2-3	few	TGTGCCAGCAGCTTGGGTTCGACTAGAAATACACTAACAGATACGCAGTATTTT	CASSLGSTRNTLTDTQYF
TRBD1	TRBV2	TRBJ2-2	.	TGTGCCAGCAGTGAACAGGGGGCGGCCGGGGAGCTGTTTTTT	CASSEQGAAGELFF
TRBD2	TRBV4-1	TRBJ2-1	.	TGCGCCAGCAGTCTAGCGGAAGACAATGAGCAGTTCTTC	CASSLAEDNEQFF
TRBD1	TRBV2	TRBJ1-5	once	TGTGCCAGCACCGGAACAGGGGGGGCCAATCAGCCCCAGCATTTT	CASTGTGGANQPQHF
.	TRBV6-1	TRBJ2-1	few	TGTGCCAGCAGTGAAGCGCCAACGACAGAGCAGTTCTTC	CASSEAPTTEQFF
TRBD2	TRBV27	TRBJ2-5	once	TGTGCCAGCAGTACCCTAGCGGGGCAAGAGACCCAGTACTTC	CASSTLAGQETQYF
TRBD1	TRBV28	TRBJ1-5	.	TGTGCCAGCAGTTTCGGCGGGACAGGGGACCAGCCCCAGCATTTT	CASSFGGTGDQPQHF
.	TRBV9	TRBJ1-4	.	TGTGCCAGCAGCGTAGGTCCAGGGTCTAATGAAAAACTGTTTTTT	CASSVGPGSNEKLFF
TRBD1	TRBV18	TRBJ1-1	.	TGTGCCAGCTCGCCCCAGGGACAGCTGAACACTGAAGCTTTCTTT	CASSPQGQLNTEAFF
TRBD2	TRBV5-8	TRBJ2-1	.	TGTGCCAGCATCTGGGAGGGTTCCTACAATGAGCAGTTCTTC	CASIWEGSYNEQFF
TRBD2	TRBV5-4	TRBJ2-5	.	TGTGCCAGCAGCTTACTAGCGGGGGGCCAAGAGACCCAGTACTTC	CASSLLAGGQETQYF
TRBD2	TRBV19	TRBJ2-1	.	TGTGCCAGTACCTCGGCAGGACTAGCGGGGAAGAAGGAGCAGTTCTTC	CASTSAGLAGKKEQFF
TRBD1	TRBV4-2	TRBJ2-1	.	TGTGCCAGCAGCCAAGATAGGGGGCGATGGTTCTTC	CASSQDRGRWFF
.	TRBV30	TRBJ1-4	.	TGTGCCTGGAGTGTAAATCAACAGATTAATGAAAAACTGTTTTTT	CAWSVNQQINEKLFF
.	TRBV19	TRBJ1-1	.	TGTGCCAGTAGTATACCCCGACACCAGAACACTGAAGCTTTCTTT	CASSIPRHQNTEAFF
.	TRBV28	TRBJ2-2	.	TGTGCCAGCAGTTCCCCCGGGGAAAAGACCGGGGAGCTGTTTTTT	CASSSPGEKTGELFF
TRBD1	TRBV12-5	TRBJ2-3	.	TGTGCTAGTGGTACTGACAGGGGATCGAGAGATACGCAGTATTTT	CASGTDRGSRDTQYF